This T cell receptor (beta chain) was profiled in a study of shared clonotypes between healthy human individuals. Generated by immunoSEQ multiplex PCR, the TCRdb table keeps only in-frame clones and is missing some. The profile covers around 2.1 million clones, with roughly 91% appearing a single time and roughly 1.7% taken by the ten largest. Naive CD8 cells lacked CD45RO, underwent positive selection for CCR7 and left out terminally differentiated effector memory CD45RA+ cells. The sequencing sample was made of naive CD8+ T cells from PBMCs. The receptor was isolated from a man in his late teens or twenties in good health. Some clones in this sample may be carry-over from other donors' samples.

Here the CDR3 reads CASSSSGVEQYF. As DNA, the CDR3 is TGTGCCAGCAGCTCATCAGGGGTGGAGCAGTACTTC. The chain combines TRBV7-9 with TRBJ2-7; tentative D call: TRBD1 (6 bases). The ends were cut back, 4 bases at V and 7 bases at J, with 11 bases in the middle. This CDR3 region has 12 residues. Germline CDR1 SEHNR, CDR2 FQNEAQ (reference sequence).